The sequence of this T cell receptor (beta chain) was determined in a study of response to subunit inactivated influenza vaccine. Study-level points and caveats: It was suggested by the authors that few new T cells are recruited by each seasonal influenza vaccination.

This clonotype turned up a few times. Its target is not known. The V segment lost 6 bases and the J segment 5 bases; nucleotides outside the gene matches: 9. The CDR3 runs 14 residues. TCRdb analysed the RT-PCR reads with MiXCR anew, one entry per CDR3 protein. Of roughly 760,000 distinct CDR3 sequences listed, 21% are singletons. This clonotype was sampled from a man over 45 who received an inactivated influenza vaccine. The sample consisted of PBMCs from blood, taken more than 4 days after vaccination. The chain recombines TRBV12-3 or TRBV12-4 with TRBJ2-5; TRBD2 aligns across 7 bases. CDR3 loop: CASSPGLGEETQYF. The CDR3 nucleotides are TGTGCCAGCAGCCCCGGACTAGGAGAGGAGACCCAGTACTTC.